The 14 T cell receptor beta chains reported below all come from one sample, sequenced in a study of T cell repertoires in cytomegalovirus infection. TCRdb called the reads again in MiXCR, with one record for every CDR3 protein. Of more than 75,000 distinct CDR3 sequences in the sample, around 28% were seen once. Antigen specificity for these receptors is unknown. Here the sequenced sample was CD8+ T cells from cultured PBMCs, taken from culture after CMV antigen stimulation. These receptors were obtained from a human donor in good health (CMV status not recorded). Some clones in this sample may be carry-over from other donors' samples.

V usage is TRBV7-8 and J usage is TRBJ2-5; D not certain. Trimming removed 5 bases from V and 3 bases from J, with 7 bases in between. This CDR3 has 12 amino acids. The V gene's germline CDR1 is SGHVS and CDR2 FQNEAQ. The CDR3 DNA is TGTGCCAGCAGCCGTCCGGAAGAGACCCAGTACTTC. As protein: CASSRPEETQYF.

This clonotype has a count of ten or more. The chain has TRBV7-9 and TRBJ2-5; possibly TRBD2 for D (5 bases). The CDR3 is 15 residues long. Looked up from germline, CDR1 is SEHNR and CDR2 is FQNEAQ (reference sequence). The V end was cut by 4 bases, the J end by 0 bases, with 12 bases between. The CDR3 nucleotides are TGTGCCAGCAGCTCCTTCGACTATTACCAAGAGACCCAGTACTTC. Amino acid sequence: CASSSFDYYQETQYF.

V is TRBV27 and J is TRBJ1-2, with D unclear. The V end lost 6 bases, the J end lost 2 bases, and 16 bases lay between the germline ends. Germline CDR1 MNHEY, CDR2 SMNVEV (reference sequence). This CDR3 has 15 amino acids. The CDR3 reads CASSSLSNGNYGYTF. The CDR3 DNA is TGTGCCAGCAGCTCTCTATCGAACGGGAACTATGGCTACACCTTC.

This chain connects TRBV19 to TRBJ2-2, with D maybe TRBD2 (5 bases). The CDR3 is made up of 13 amino acids. Per the germline V gene, CDR1 is LNHDA and CDR2 is SQIVND (reference sequence). Trimming removed 4 bases at V and 6 bases at J, with 9 bases between. CDR3 DNA sequence: TGTGCCAGTAGTAGCTGGGGAGCCGGGGAGCTGTTTTTT. It codes for CASSSWGAGELFF.

In this sample, this clonotype turned up many times. The genes are TRBV11-2 and TRBJ2-1; TRBD2 matches 13 bases. The CDR3 is 22 residues long. V gave up 7 bases and J gave up 1 base; unmatched junction bases: 22. The V gene's germline CDR1 is SGHAT and CDR2 FQNNGV. The CDR3 loop is CASNSLGGESGTSGASYNEQFF. CDR3 nucleotides: TGTGCCAGCAACTCTCTCGGGGGGGAGAGTGGGACTAGCGGGGCTTCCTACAATGAGCAGTTCTTC.

The chain joins TRBV6-6 to TRBJ2-5; 8 bases are shared with TRBD2. CDR1 is MNHNY and CDR2 is SVGAGI in the germline V gene (reference sequence). The CDR3 is 15 residues long. J gave up 3 bases and V 2 bases, and 5 bases lay outside the gene matches. In DNA, the CDR3 is TGTGCCAGCAGTTACGCGGCGGGGGGAAAAGAGACCCAGTACTTC. It is translated as CASSYAAGGKETQYF.

The gene calls are TRBV11-2 and TRBJ1-5; D unresolved. The CDR3 consists of 13 residues. Germline V gene lookup returns CDR1 SGHAT and CDR2 FQNNGV. V lost 0 bases, J lost 4 bases, and 4 bases lay in between. CDR3 sequence (DNA): TGTGCCAGCAGCTTAGACTGGAATCAGCCCCAGCATTTT. Its translation is CASSLDWNQPQHF. Full variable domain (outside the CDR3, taken from reference TRBV11-2 and TRBJ1-5): EAGVAQSPRYKIIEKRQSVAFWCNPISGHATLYWYQQILGQGPKLLIQFQNNGVVDDSQLPKDRFSAERLKGVDSTLKIQPAKLEDSAVYLCASSLDWNQPQHFGDGTRLSIL.

This clonotype was recorded many times. V usage is TRBV4-1 and J usage is TRBJ1-2; D perhaps matches TRBD1 (6 bases). Germline V CDR1 and CDR2: MGHRA, YSYEKL. V gave up 4 bases and J gave up 2 bases, with 17 bases separating them. There are 16 residues in the CDR3. CDR3 sequence reads: CASSPDSLRWNYGYTF. The CDR3, as DNA: TGCGCCAGCAGCCCGGACAGCCTGAGGTGGAACTATGGCTACACCTTC.

This clonotype was counted ten times or more. The V call is TRBV7-2, the J call TRBJ1-2; D is perhaps TRBD1 (5 bases). Trimming pared 4 bases from V and 5 bases from J, leaving 17 bases between. In germline, CDR1 is SGHTA, CDR2 FQGNSA. CDR3 size: 15 residues. DNA for the CDR3: TGTGCCAGCAGCTCCAAACCCGGGACGGATTATGGCTACACCTTC. This sequence encodes CASSSKPGTDYGYTF.

This clonotype was seen a few times. V usage is TRBV4-1 and J usage is TRBJ2-7; 13 bases fit TRBD2. V trimming: 1 base; J trimming: 4 bases; junction bases outside the gene matches: 4. CDR1 is MGHRA and CDR2 is YSYEKL in the germline V gene. This CDR3 is built from 16 residues. This CDR3 reads CASSQGTSGGDYEQYF. In nucleotides, the CDR3 is TGCGCCAGCAGCCAAGGCACTAGCGGGGGGGATTACGAGCAGTACTTC.

CDR3: CASSLGGGEQYF. CDR3 in DNA: TGCGCCAGCAGCTTGGGAGGTGGCGAGCAGTACTTC. The chain has TRBV5-1 and TRBJ2-7; no firm D call. This CDR3 is built from 12 residues. The V end was cut by 0 bases, the J end by 6 bases, with 7 bases between. Per germline, CDR1 SGHRS and CDR2 YFSETQ.

The chain recombines TRBV11-2 with TRBJ1-2; D unresolved. Germline V gives CDR1 SGHAT, CDR2 FQNNGV. This CDR3 is 15 amino acids long. Trimming cost V 4 bases and J 0 bases, with 12 bases left between them. CDR3 amino acids: CASSSLSLPNYGYTF. In DNA, the CDR3 is TGTGCCAGCAGCTCCTTATCGCTCCCTAACTATGGCTACACCTTC.

The sample holds a few counts of this clonotype. The chain uses TRBV7-9 and TRBJ2-3; 7 bases align to TRBD1. Unmatched junction bases numbered 8, after V lost 5 bases and J lost 3 bases. Germline CDR1 SEHNR, CDR2 FQNEAQ (reference sequence). The CDR3 loop spans 15 amino acids. CDR3: CASSMPDRLTDTQYF. In nucleotides, the CDR3 is TGTGCCAGCAGCATGCCGGACAGGCTTACAGATACGCAGTATTTT.

This clonotype was counted between two and nine times. This chain links TRBV7-9 with TRBJ1-2; TRBD1 might be the D (6 bases). The V end was cut by 0 bases, the J end by 7 bases, with 24 bases between. The CDR3 extends over 18 amino acids. Germline assignment: CDR1 SEHNR and CDR2 FQNEAQ (reference sequence). DNA of the CDR3: TGTGCCAGCAGCTTAGCGGGACAAGAGATAATGAGCATATCTGGCTACACCTTC. It translates to CASSLAGQEIMSISGYTF.